The entry below describes one T cell receptor beta chain. What it binds is not known. Other DNA sequences in this specimen translate into the identical CDR3. Assay used: immunoSEQ multiplex PCR; TCRdb lists only in-frame clones, some missing. This sample carries 150,000 to 200,000 clones, 90% to 95% of them seen once, and the ten largest clones take just over 5%. CDR3 length equals 13 residues. V shed 4 bases and J 2 bases; nucleotides not matched to a gene: 2. Germline V gene lookup returns CDR1 SGHDT and CDR2 YYEEEE. This sample is part of a study of T cell responses to AZD1222 COVID-19 vaccine. Study-wide results and limits: Spike-specific TCR breadth and depth both grew after two AZD1222 doses. Only a handful of AZD1222 recipients, several in all, had baseline seropositivity. Repertoire sampling occurred only after the peak T cell response. Donors were mostly white British, more females; clonal diversity possibly underestimated.

The TCR originated in an adult who received the AZD1222 COVID-19 vaccine. The sample in question was peripheral blood, obtained 28 days after the second AZD1222 dose. The rearrangement links TRBV5-6 to TRBJ1-2, with 7 bases identical to TRBD1. The CDR3 DNA reads as TGTGCCAGCAGCCCGACAGGGAACTATGGCTACACCTTC. Translation gives CASSPTGNYGYTF.